The next 4 T cell receptor beta chains were all read from a single sample in a study of blood T cell repertoires in COVID-19. The assay was immunoSEQ multiplex PCR, and TCRdb's table has in-frame clones only and misses some. The table has about 190,000 clones, just under 90% seen once. The specimen was peripheral blood. All receptors derive from a woman aged 70-85 years with COVID-19, enrolled during active disease.

The V call is TRBV19, the J call TRBJ2-1; D possibly corresponds to TRBD1 (7 bases). V was pared by 9 bases and J by 5 bases, with 17 bases between. CDR3 size: 14 residues. Per the germline V gene, CDR1 is LNHDA and CDR2 is SQIVND (reference sequence). CDR3 in amino acids: CASRRQGGNNEQFF. Here the CDR3 DNA reads TGTGCCAGCCGTCGACAGGGAGGAAACAATGAGCAGTTCTTC.

This sequence joins TRBV20-1 and TRBJ1-2, with D perhaps TRBD1 (5 bases). CDR1 is DFQATT and CDR2 is SNEGSKA in the germline V gene (reference sequence). CDR3 length: 15 amino acids. The V end was cut by 3 bases, the J end by 0 bases, with 14 bases between. The CDR3 DNA reads as TGCAGTGCTAGTTCCAGTGCCAGGGCTAACTATGGCTACACCTTC. It specifies CSASSSARANYGYTF.

This chain joins TRBV28 and TRBJ1-1, with D unresolved. This CDR3 is 14 amino acids long. Germline-derived CDR1 and CDR2 are MDHEN and SYDVKM. V was clipped by 6 bases and J by 1 base, with 12 bases between them. This CDR3 is CASSLPAGNTEAFF. Here the CDR3 DNA reads TGTGCCAGCAGCCTACCAGCAGGGAACACTGAAGCTTTCTTT.

V usage is TRBV6-2 or TRBV6-3 and J usage is TRBJ1-1; D is possibly TRBD1 (5 bases). The germline V gene encodes CDR1 MNHEY and CDR2 SVGEGT. This CDR3 contains 13 residues. V was pared by 2 bases and J by 5 bases, with 9 bases between. Here the CDR3 DNA reads TGTGCCAGCAGTTACGGGGCGAGGACTGAAGCTTTCTTT. This sequence encodes CASSYGARTEAFF.